The T cell receptor beta chain under discussion was sequenced for a study of T-cell memory formation after mild COVID-19. The overall study: Across donors, TCR clusters were largely donor specific. Study findings and constraints: Later expanders leaned CD4+, whereas day 15 to 85 contracting clones were balanced CD4/CD8.

5'RACE, which relied on constant-segment primers, yielded TCR alpha and TCR beta cDNA libraries carrying sample barcodes and UMIs. TCRdb re-derived calls from the 5' RACE reads in MiXCR, one entry per CDR3 protein. Of over 450,000 distinct CDR3 sequences in the sample, over 20% were seen once. This clonotype appeared many times. Its antigen remains unknown. CDR1 and CDR2 (germline): LGHNA, YSLEER. The CDR3 is made up of 17 amino acids. V gave up 0 bases and J gave up 3 bases, with 16 bases separating them. This clonotype originated in an adult woman who had mild COVID-19 (a few samples of this study predate the infection). Cell type and time point are not known. This chain joins TRBV4-3 and TRBJ2-3; no clear D gene. Material: PBMCs or a T cell subset sorted from them (not recorded which). This chain's CDR3 is CASSQEGDFGRTDTQYF. CDR3 sequence (DNA): TGCGCCAGCAGCCAAGAAGGAGACTTTGGCAGAACAGATACGCAGTATTTT.